These 9 T cell receptor beta chains share one sample of origin, sequenced in a study of PD-L1 blockade in urothelial cancer. Repertoires were generated with immunoSEQ multiplex PCR, while TCRdb's copy carries only in-frame clones and drops some. The sample includes approximately 100,000 clones, over 75% of them seen just once. Sequenced here: PBMCs, sampled around atezolizumab (anti-PD-L1) treatment. These receptors were collected from a man aged 50-59 years with urothelial cancer.

This chain uses TRBV6-6 with TRBJ2-1; possibly TRBD2 for D (5 bases). Trimming took off 4 bases at V and 4 bases at J, with 17 bases between the two ends. Looked up from germline, CDR1 is MNHNY and CDR2 is SVGAGI (reference sequence). This CDR3 is 16 amino acids long. Here the CDR3 reads CASSSTLAAQYNEQFF. CDR3 DNA: TGTGCCAGCAGTTCCACTCTAGCAGCTCAATACAATGAGCAGTTCTTC.

This rearrangement joins TRBV6-5 to TRBJ1-6; TRBD1 aligns across 12 bases. CDR3 size: 15 residues. CDR1 MNHEY and CDR2 SVGAGI come from the germline V gene. Trimming at V came to 5 bases and at J to 10 bases, leaving 6 bases not matched to a gene. The CDR3 is CASSGGTGGSSPLHF. The CDR3 DNA follows: TGTGCCAGCAGTGGCGGGACAGGGGGCAGCTCACCCCTCCACTTT.

V usage is TRBV7-3 and J usage is TRBJ2-1; a weak D match, TRBD2 (5 bases). Germline-derived CDR1 and CDR2 are SGHTA and FQGTGA. V lost 1 base to trimming and J lost 7 bases, with 5 bases between them. There are 12 residues in the CDR3. The CDR3 DNA follows: TGTGCCAGCAGCTTAAGAGGGAATGAGCAGTTCTTC. As protein: CASSLRGNEQFF.

J is TRBJ1-1 and V is TRBV11-2; the D is unclear. V gave up 10 bases and J gave up 6 bases, with 15 bases separating them. This CDR3 comprises 12 residues. Germline V gives CDR1 SGHAT, CDR2 FQNNGV. CDR3 in DNA: TGTGCCACCCAGGCTGGGTGGTCTGAAGCTTTCTTT. It specifies CATQAGWSEAFF.

This chain uses TRBV11-2 with TRBJ1-1; possible D gene TRBD1, 5 bases. The V gene's germline CDR1 is SGHAT and CDR2 FQNNGV. CDR3 length: 13 amino acids. Between the trimmed V and J ends, which lost 4 bases and 6 bases, there was a span of 12 bases. CDR3 DNA: TGTGCCAGCAGCTCAGGGAGGGTTGCTGAAGCTTTCTTT. It encodes CASSSGRVAEAFF.

The V call is TRBV12-1, the J call TRBJ2-1; the table's D gene call, TRBD2, was not cross checked with the DNA. TRBV12-1 is given as a pseudogene. The length of the CDR3 is 19 residues. The CDR3 coding sequence is TGTGCCAGCAGCATATTTGGGACTAGCGGGAGATCGTCCTACAATGAGCAGTTCTTC. Protein: CASSIFGTSGRSSYNEQFF.

The chain carries TRBV30 and TRBJ1-3; D is ambiguous. The CDR3 sequence is 14 residues long. V lost 0 bases to trimming and J lost 0 bases, with 6 bases between them. The germline V gene has CDR1 GTSNPN and CDR2 SVGIG (reference sequence). The CDR3 region is CAWSVRGSGNTIYF. The CDR3 DNA sequence: TGTGCCTGGAGTGTAAGAGGCTCTGGAAACACCATATATTTT. Filled out from reference TRBV30 and TRBJ1-3, the complete variable domain reads SQTIHQWPATLVQPVGSPLSLECTVEGTSNPNLYWYRQAAGRGLQLLFYSVGIGQISSEVPQNLSASRPQDRQFILSSKKLLLSDSGFYLCAWSVRGSGNTIYFGEGSWLTVV.

V and J are TRBV7-2 and TRBJ2-7; 9 bases fit TRBD1. V dropped 2 bases and J dropped 0; count of bases not matched to a gene: 8. Germline V gene sequence: CDR1 SGHTA, CDR2 FQGNSA. CDR3 length equals 17 residues. DNA for the CDR3: TGTGCCAGCAGCTTAAGGCCCGGACAGGGGATCTCCTACGAGCAGTACTTC. Translation: CASSLRPGQGISYEQYF.

V gene TRBV18 combines with J gene TRBJ2-1; D is perhaps TRBD1 (6 bases). This CDR3 is 14 amino acids long. The germline V gene has CDR1 KGHSH and CDR2 LQKENI. The V gene lost 0 bases and the J gene lost 7 bases, with 10 bases spanning the gap. Written as DNA, the CDR3 is TGTGCCAGCTCACCACCACAGGGATTAAATGAGCAGTTCTTC. It yields the protein CASSPPQGLNEQFF.